This T cell receptor (beta chain) was recorded in a study of cytomegalovirus exposure and HLA in healthy donors. The V and J ends lost 3 bases and 0 bases respectively, with 8 bases between them. Germline V gene data show CDR1 as GTSNPN and CDR2 as SVGIG (reference sequence). This CDR3 spans 13 amino acids. This PCR relied on a set of 60 Vbeta primers and 13 Jbeta primers. Clones were read by immunoSEQ multiplex PCR, and TCRdb kept only the in-frame ones, dropping some. The sample records 80,000 to 95,000 clones, 80% to 90% being singletons. The sequencing input was PBMCs. The sequence was collected from a woman aged 25 to 39 in good health and CMV-seronegative. J is TRBJ1-1 and V is TRBV30, with D maybe TRBD1 (5 bases). CDR3 sequence (DNA): TGTGCCTGGAGCCGACAGTTGAACACTGAAGCTTTCTTT. As protein: CAWSRQLNTEAFF.